These T cell receptor beta chains were read from a single sample in a study of cytomegalovirus exposure and HLA in healthy donors. TCRdb keeps only in-frame clones here, not all; method: immunoSEQ multiplex PCR. The sample has about 160,000 clones, nearly 90% seen once; the top ten hold 4% to 4.5%. Sequencing input: PBMCs. These TCRs come from a young man in good health and CMV-seropositive. Both conserved end residues are trimmed from each CDR3. Each record gives: V gene, CDR3 protein.

V: TRBV7-3; CDR3: ASSLRDKILSGANVLT
V: TRBV2; CDR3: ASSERSAGLSTDTQY
V: TRBV6-1; CDR3: ASSVASGRVGAGELF
V: TRBV7-8; CDR3: ASSLNGDNYEQY
V: TRBV18; CDR3: ASQATAYDKETQY
V: TRBV6-6; CDR3: ASTPGQITNEQF
V: TRBV19; CDR3: ASSLGQNTGELF
V: TRBV4-1; CDR3: ASSQGDWDRIYEQY
V: TRBV6-1; CDR3: ASSVQGSEAF
V: TRBV25-1; CDR3: ASSSIVKQY
V: TRBV5-5; CDR3: ASSFRDPGRGYT
V: TRBV11-2; CDR3: ASRSTRGRSAGELF
V: TRBV29-1; CDR3: SVGTGGDLREQY
V: TRBV2; CDR3: ASIPGLESNEQF
V: TRBV29-1; CDR3: SAEGQETQY
V: TRBV5-1; CDR3: ASSLEATGAKNIQY
V: TRBV7-9; CDR3: ASSSLQGKYNEQF